The sequence of this T cell receptor beta chain was determined in a study of Graves' ophthalmopathy and Graves' hyperthyroidism. Study-level background: At initial diagnosis, peripheral blood was obtained, and this preceded any treatment.

Ophthalmopathy cases showed moderate-to-severe activity, scoring CAS ≥3 and NOSPECS ≥4, with duration under 3 months. Other autoimmune disease, uncontrolled infection, pregnancy and lactation led to exclusion. The study, taken as a whole, reports: Most expanded clonotypes in thyroid above 0.001 frequency also showed up in blood.

For this clonotype: Its antigen is undetermined. An end of the junction differs from the germline gene, which may be a read error.

RNA transcripts served as template for amplifying TCR beta CDR3 sequences. Amplification began with first-round RT-PCR using HTBI primers, then second-round multiplex PCR was performed. Via MiXCR, TCRdb re-called the multiplex PCR reads, giving one row per CDR3 protein. The sample shows around 660,000 distinct CDR3 sequences, more than 40% of them seen only once. The germline V gene has CDR1 WSHSY and CDR2 SAAADI. This CDR3 is built from 16 residues. The receptor was derived from an adult man with Graves' ophthalmopathy. Source material: peripheral blood. The chain recombines TRBV10-2 with TRBJ2-5, with 14 nucleotides matching TRBD2. CDR3 nucleotides: TGTGCCAGCATAGGGATAGGGACTAGCGGGAGAGAGACCCAGTACTTC. This sequence encodes CASIGIGTSGRETQYF.